One sample yielded the 5 T cell receptor beta chains listed below, sequenced in a study of blood T cell repertoires in COVID-19. Profiled with immunoSEQ multiplex PCR; TCRdb holds only in-frame clones, not every one. In the table there are around 200,000 clones, 75% to 90% of which are singletons. The sample consisted of PBMCs or T cells enriched from blood (not recorded which). The receptors stem from a woman younger than 45 who had been exposed to COVID-19.

This clone was seen once. The chain recombines TRBV2 with TRBJ2-1, with D possibly being TRBD2 (6 bases). Germline V lookup: CDR1 SNHLY, CDR2 FYNNEI. This CDR3 contains 19 residues. With 0 bases removed from V and 4 bases from J, the gap between germline ends came to 22 bases. The CDR3 bases are TGTGCCAGCAGTGAAGCGCTAGGGACTTTCATCACAGAATACAATGAGCAGTTCTTC. The encoded protein is CASSEALGTFITEYNEQFF.

This rearrangement joins TRBV4-1 to TRBJ1-5; 8 positions agree with TRBD1. The CDR3 totals 15 residues. With V trimmed by 4 bases and J by 3 bases, 5 bases remained unmatched. CDR1 is MGHRA and CDR2 is YSYEKL in the germline V gene. CDR3 nucleotides: TGCGCCAGCAGCCGCGAGACAGGGGTCAATCAGCCCCAGCATTTT. This gives the protein CASSRETGVNQPQHF.

The chain has TRBV29-1 and TRBJ2-7; 7 bases line up with TRBD1. Trimming cost V 4 bases and J 2 bases; bases outside gene matches: 11. This CDR3 is 15 amino acids long. Germline values: CDR1 SQVTM, CDR2 ANQGSEA. CDR3 protein: CSVVGYRGFPYEQYF. Here the CDR3 DNA reads TGCAGCGTTGTTGGTTACAGGGGTTTCCCCTACGAGCAGTACTTC.

V is TRBV12-5 and J is TRBJ2-7; D perhaps matches TRBD2 (6 bases). Germline assignment: CDR1 LGHNT and CDR2 FRNRAP. The CDR3 is 13 amino acids. V was clipped by 5 bases and J by 3 bases, with 11 bases between them. Here the CDR3 DNA reads TGTGCTAGTGGTCGCGGGACTGTCTACGAGCAGTACTTC. Protein: CASGRGTVYEQYF.

DNA for the CDR3: TGTGCCAGCAGTTTTGCGGGGGACACAGATACGCAGTATTTT. Protein product: CASSFAGDTDTQYF. The chain couples TRBV28 to TRBJ2-3; 7 bases fit TRBD2. The V gene's germline CDR1 is MDHEN and CDR2 SYDVKM. The CDR3 spans 14 residues. V lost 3 bases to trimming and J lost 2 bases; unmatched junction nucleotides: 2.